The rows below give T cell receptor beta chains drawn from one sample of a study of blood T cell repertoires in COVID-19. Repertoires were generated with immunoSEQ multiplex PCR, while TCRdb's copy carries only in-frame clones and drops some. The data show under 140,000 clones, 76% seen once. The sequencing sample was made of peripheral blood. Every receptor here comes from a woman aged 80 or over with acute or convalescent COVID-19. CDR3s include the opening cysteine and the closing phenylalanine or tryptophan. D genes are given only for firm matches. The listing skips clone size in some rows; elsewhere it reads once, few, many or a size class.

j_gene	abundance	d_gene	v_gene	CDR3aa	CDR3nt
TRBJ1-2	NA	NA	TRBV5-1	CASSSAGTNNYGYTF	TGCGCCAGCAGTTCCGCCGGGACAAATAACTATGGCTACACCTTC
TRBJ1-2	few	NA	TRBV4-3	CASSQALDTLYTF	TGCGCCAGCAGCCAAGCCCTCGACACCCTCTACACCTTC
TRBJ2-7	NA	TRBD2	TRBV18	CASSKAGTSGSYEQYF	TGTGCCAGCTCAAAAGCCGGGACTAGCGGTTCCTACGAGCAGTACTTC
TRBJ2-1	NA	TRBD2	TRBV2	CASSLSIGTSVNEQFF	TGTGCCAGCAGTTTATCCATCGGGACTAGCGTTAATGAGCAGTTCTTC
TRBJ2-3	NA	NA	TRBV30	CAWTTPLGGGPTDTQYF	TGTGCCTGGACCACCCCCCTAGGGGGAGGGCCCACAGATACGCAGTATTTT
TRBJ2-7	few	NA	TRBV29-1	CSVELPGNEQYF	TGCAGCGTTGAGTTGCCGGGTAACGAGCAGTACTTC
TRBJ1-1	once	NA	TRBV28	CASKLATEAFF	TGTGCCAGCAAATTAGCCACTGAAGCTTTCTTT
TRBJ1-5	NA	TRBD1	TRBV6-4	CASSDYRQGDPSSNQPQHF	TGTGCCAGCAGTGACTACCGACAGGGAGACCCGTCAAGCAATCAGCCCCAGCATTTT
TRBJ2-2	NA	NA	TRBV5-4	CASSLRDFNPGGELFF	TGTGCCAGCAGCCTCCGGGACTTTAACCCGGGGGGGGAGCTGTTTTTT
TRBJ2-7	few	TRBD2	TRBV6-5	CASKLRRGGVYEQYF	TGTGCCAGCAAATTACGCCGCGGGGGAGTCTACGAGCAGTACTTC
TRBJ2-1	once	TRBD2	TRBV7-6	CASSLALAGGPREQFF	TGTGCCAGCAGCTTAGCGTTAGCGGGAGGGCCGAGGGAGCAGTTCTTC
TRBJ2-7	NA	NA	TRBV28	CASSLAAYEQYF	TGTGCCAGCAGTTTGGCCGCCTACGAGCAGTACTTC
TRBJ1-2	NA	NA	TRBV4-1	CASSQEGQSYTF	TGCGCCAGCAGCCAAGAAGGACAGAGCTACACCTTC
TRBJ2-2	NA	NA	TRBV21-1	CASSLFGRTMNTGELFF	TGTGCCAGCAGCTTATTTGGACGGACAATGAACACCGGGGAGCTGTTTTTT
TRBJ1-1	NA	NA	TRBV19	CASIGTFPTEAFF	TGTGCCAGTATAGGGACTTTCCCCACTGAAGCTTTCTTT
TRBJ1-2	NA	TRBD1	TRBV3-1/TRBV3-2	CASSQADRVYGYTF	TGTGCCAGCAGCCAAGCGGACAGGGTCTATGGCTACACCTTC
TRBJ2-3	NA	TRBD1	TRBV5-6	CASSFNSGQTTDTQYF	TGTGCCAGCAGTTTTAACTCGGGACAGACCACAGATACGCAGTATTTT
TRBJ2-7	NA	NA	TRBV29-1	CSVRTVSGYEQYF	TGCAGCGTTCGGACAGTGAGTGGCTACGAGCAGTACTTC
TRBJ2-2	few	NA	TRBV5-4	CASSPTGSTGELFF	TGTGCCAGCAGCCCTACAGGGAGCACCGGGGAGCTGTTTTTT
TRBJ1-2	NA	NA	TRBV2	CASHLARGLGYGYTF	TGTGCCAGCCACCTGGCCAGGGGACTAGGCTATGGCTACACCTTC
TRBJ2-1	once	NA	TRBV2	CASTRGREPALF	TGTGCCAGCACACGAGGGCGGGAACCGGCGCTCTTC
TRBJ2-6	NA	TRBD2	TRBV5-6	CASSSTSTISGANVLTF	TGTGCCAGCAGCTCGACTAGCACCATCTCTGGGGCCAACGTCCTGACTTTC
TRBJ2-5	NA	NA	TRBV6-6	CASSFRGGEETQYF	TGTGCCAGCAGCTTCAGAGGGGGGGAGGAGACCCAGTACTTC
TRBJ2-1	NA	NA	TRBV9	CASSVGGSVYNEQFF	TGTGCCAGCAGCGTAGGAGGTAGCGTCTACAATGAGCAGTTCTTC
TRBJ2-3	NA	TRBD2	TRBV28	CASSLVDLAGGFITDTQYF	TGTGCCAGCAGTTTAGTCGATCTAGCGGGAGGTTTTATAACAGATACGCAGTATTTT
TRBJ2-2	many	TRBD1	TRBV5-1	CASSLAGTANTGELFF	TGCGCCAGCAGCTTGGCCGGGACAGCAAACACCGGGGAGCTGTTTTTT
TRBJ1-5	NA	TRBD1	TRBV28	CASSLPTGMDNQPQHF	TGTGCCAGCAGTCTACCGACAGGGATGGACAATCAGCCCCAGCATTTT
TRBJ2-3	NA	NA	TRBV28	CASTQVDTQYF	TGTGCCAGCACCCAGGTCGATACGCAGTATTTT
TRBJ2-1	NA	TRBD2	TRBV5-1	CASSLLAGGLDEQFF	TGCGCCAGCAGCTTGCTGGCGGGAGGGCTCGATGAGCAGTTCTTC
TRBJ1-5	NA	NA	TRBV2	CASSEIEGNQPQHF	TGTGCCAGCAGTGAAATTGAGGGCAATCAGCCCCAGCATTTT
TRBJ2-1	NA	TRBD1	TRBV3-1/TRBV3-2	CASSERTGPLFDEQFF	TGTGCCAGCAGCGAAAGGACAGGGCCCTTGTTCGATGAGCAGTTCTTC
TRBJ2-3	once	TRBD2	TRBV18	CASSASLAGVADTQYF	TGTGCCAGCTCTGCGTCACTAGCGGGAGTAGCAGATACGCAGTATTTT
TRBJ2-5	NA	TRBD1	TRBV6-4	CASSETGESETQYF	TGTGCCAGCAGCGAGACAGGGGAATCAGAGACCCAGTACTTC
TRBJ1-2	NA	TRBD1	TRBV9	CASSGGPTGGRGFGYTF	TGTGCCAGCAGCGGGGGCCCCACAGGGGGCCGGGGTTTTGGCTACACCTTC
TRBJ1-6	NA	NA	TRBV6-1	CASSEATGTSPLHF	TGTGCCAGCAGTGAAGCTACAGGGACGTCACCCCTCCACTTT
TRBJ2-1	NA	TRBD1	TRBV29-1	CSVGQGHRFF	TGCAGCGTAGGACAGGGGCATCGGTTCTTC
TRBJ2-1	NA	TRBD2	TRBV3-1/TRBV3-2	CASSLKGGSGEQFF	TGTGCCAGCAGCCTTAAGGGAGGGTCTGGTGAGCAGTTCTTC
TRBJ2-7	NA	TRBD1	TRBV7-3	CASSLSGTGGLYEQYF	TGTGCCAGCAGCTTGTCCGGGACAGGGGGCTTATACGAGCAGTACTTC
TRBJ2-3	NA	TRBD1	TRBV5-1	CASSLKVGQGIFGGDTQYF	TGCGCCAGCAGCTTGAAGGTGGGACAGGGAATTTTCGGCGGAGATACGCAGTATTTT
TRBJ2-3	NA	TRBD2	TRBV28	CASIAGGLSGRSDTQYF	TGTGCCAGCATTGCCGGGGGACTTAGCGGGAGATCGGATACGCAGTATTTT
TRBJ1-1	NA	NA	TRBV6-6	CASKVADTEAFF	TGTGCCAGCAAAGTTGCAGACACTGAAGCTTTCTTT